These 5 T cell receptor beta chains share one sample of origin, sequenced in a study of T-cell memory formation after mild COVID-19. TCRdb independently ran MiXCR on the 5' RACE reads; one entry per CDR3 protein. Counted here are more than 150,000 distinct CDR3 sequences, over 20% occurring once; the ten biggest clones make up under 30%. The sequencing input was PBMCs or a T cell subset sorted from them (not recorded which). These receptors all stem from an adult woman who had mild COVID-19 (a few samples of this study predate the infection). Cell type and time point are not known.

The J gene is TRBJ2-1, the V gene TRBV3-1, with TRBD2 identical over 9 bases. Germline trimming cut 4 bases from V and 8 bases from J; bases unmatched to any gene: 9. The V gene's germline CDR1 is LGHDT and CDR2 YNNKEL (reference sequence). This CDR3 has 15 residues. The CDR3 DNA reads TGTGCCAGCAGCCCGCGGGGGGGCGGTATAGATGAGCAGTTCTTC. As protein: CASSPRGGGIDEQFF.

This chain links TRBV27 with TRBJ2-1; 7 bases align to TRBD1. Germline V gene data show CDR1 as MNHEY and CDR2 as SMNVEV (reference sequence). V lost 5 bases to trimming and J lost 9 bases; unmatched junction nucleotides: 10. CDR3 length: 14 residues. CDR3 in DNA: TGTGCCAGCAGTCTAATAAGGGGGCCGGTTGAGCAGTTCTTC. Translated: CASSLIRGPVEQFF.

This clonotype came up a few times. The chain is built from TRBV20-1 and TRBJ1-1; D is unclear. This CDR3 has 11 amino acids. V lost 8 bases to trimming and J lost 1 base, with 8 bases between them. The germline CDR1 and CDR2 sequences are DFQATT and SNEGSKA (reference sequence). The CDR3 nucleotides read TGCAGTCAACCGGGGAACACTGAAGCTTTCTTT. Translating it yields CSQPGNTEAFF.

The rearrangement joins TRBV4-3 to TRBJ2-7, with TRBD2 as a possible D gene (6 bases). CDR3 length: 16 amino acids. The ends were cut back, 3 bases at V and 7 bases at J, with 22 bases in the middle. CDR1 is LGHNA, CDR2 YSLEER, per germline. Here the CDR3 reads CASSHGTGLTSGEQYF. The CDR3 DNA is TGCGCCAGCAGCCATGGGACGGGACTTACCTCGGGGGAGCAGTACTTC.

The rearrangement joins TRBV27 to TRBJ2-3; TRBD2 is a possible D gene (6 bases). CDR3 length: 15 amino acids. The germline V and J ends were trimmed by 5 bases and 2 bases, with 14 bases remaining between them. Germline assignment: CDR1 MNHEY and CDR2 SMNVEV (reference sequence). This CDR3 reads CASSPPGLSTDTQYF. Written as DNA, the CDR3 is TGTGCCAGCAGTCCCCCGGGACTTTCCACAGATACGCAGTATTTT.